This T cell receptor beta chain is from a study of blood T cell repertoires in COVID-19. Study-level information: The United States, Italy and Spain provided the acute and convalescent COVID-19 samples.

CDR1 is SQVTM, CDR2 ANQGSEA, per germline. CDR3 size: 15 residues. How the authors handled the data: For nucleated cells, counts were estimated from reference gene primer amplification. Clones were sequenced by immunoSEQ multiplex PCR, and TCRdb holds only the in-frame ones, with some missing. The D gene and trimming were derived from the DNA, and the V and J assignments and clone size from that table. The table lists under 550,000 clones, around 90% of them singletons. It was during active infection that Seattle patients were enrolled and then longitudinally followed. The rearrangement joins TRBV29-1 to TRBJ2-3; 9 nucleotides agree with TRBD2. The sequencing sample was made of peripheral blood. The receptor was derived from a man between 18 and 29 years old with COVID-19, enrolled during active disease. CDR3 residues: CLVSPLAGFTDTQYF. CDR3 DNA sequence: TGCCTAGTCTCTCCGCTAGCGGGATTCACAGATACGCAGTATTTT.